The 18 T cell receptor beta chains in this list originate from one sample, sequenced in a study of blood T cell repertoires in COVID-19. The protocol was immunoSEQ multiplex PCR, while the TCRdb copy is restricted to in-frame clones and leaves out a portion. The sample has about 210,000 clones, 87% seen once. Material: PBMCs or T cells enriched from blood (not recorded which). The receptor set was obtained from a young man with acute COVID-19.

The chain links TRBV18 to TRBJ2-7; 10 bases match TRBD1. The CDR3 totals 13 residues. CDR1 KGHSH and CDR2 LQKENI come from the germline V gene. The V and J ends lost 5 bases and 5 bases, in that order; junction bases with no gene match: 3. Written as DNA, the CDR3 is TGTGCCAGCTCATCCGGGACAGGGGACGAGCAGTACTTC. It encodes CASSSGTGDEQYF.

V and J are TRBV19 and TRBJ2-7; 14 nucleotides line up with TRBD2. The CDR3 is 17 residues long. V trimming: 0 bases; J trimming: 4 bases; junction bases outside the gene matches: 5. The germline gives CDR1 LNHDA, CDR2 SQIVND (reference sequence). DNA of the CDR3: TGTGCCAGTAGTATAGATCCCAGGACTAGCGGGAGGTACGAGCAGTACTTC. Its protein is CASSIDPRTSGRYEQYF.

The V and J genes are TRBV7-3 and TRBJ2-1; 9 bases fit TRBD1. The germline V gene encodes CDR1 SGHTA and CDR2 FQGTGA. The J segment lost 4 bases and the V segment lost 2 bases, leaving 6 bases of the junction unmatched. The length of the CDR3 is 16 residues. The CDR3: CASSLHSGQGYNEQFF. The CDR3 DNA is TGTGCCAGCAGCTTACATTCGGGACAGGGTTACAATGAGCAGTTCTTC.

This chain joins TRBV7-9 and TRBJ2-7; no clear D. The germline gives CDR1 SEHNR, CDR2 FQNEAQ (reference sequence). The V gene lost 5 bases and the J gene lost 2 bases, with 13 bases spanning the gap. The CDR3 has 14 residues. The CDR3 coding sequence is TGTGCCAGCAGCACCACAGAAAAACCCTACGAGCAGTACTTC. This sequence encodes CASSTTEKPYEQYF.

The chain is built from TRBV4-1 and TRBJ2-3; D may be TRBD1 (6 bases). The CDR3 has 18 amino acids. CDR1 MGHRA and CDR2 YSYEKL come from the germline V gene. The V gene lost 4 bases and the J gene lost 1 base, with 21 bases spanning the gap. CDR3 sequence: CASSLRGEGVKGTDTQYF. For the CDR3, the DNA is TGCGCCAGCAGCCTCCGGGGAGAGGGGGTAAAGGGCACAGATACGCAGTATTTT.

V is TRBV6-6 and J is TRBJ1-2, with 8 bases fitting TRBD1. CDR3 size: 18 residues. Trimming cost V 8 bases and J 1 base; bases outside gene matches: 18. Germline V gene lookup returns CDR1 MNHNY and CDR2 SVGAGI (reference sequence). CDR3 in amino acids: CASRPRGGTGRFNYGYTF. The CDR3 coding sequence is TGTGCCAGCCGTCCACGGGGAGGGACAGGACGTTTTAACTATGGCTACACCTTC.

This clone occurred once. The rearrangement links TRBV12-3 or TRBV12-4 to TRBJ1-4; 7 nucleotides line up with TRBD1. The CDR3 has 13 amino acids. After removal of 6 bases from V and 8 bases from J, the junction contained 6 bases not matched to a gene. CDR3 nucleotide sequence: TGTGCCAGCAGGTCGGGACAGCGGGAAAAACTGTTTTTT. It yields the protein CASRSGQREKLFF.

This chain links TRBV30 with TRBJ2-7, with a tentative D call TRBD1 (5 bases). The CDR3 has 15 amino acids. Germline lookup yields CDR1 GTSNPN and CDR2 SVGIG (reference sequence). V lost 1 base, J lost 6 bases, and 19 bases lay in between. The CDR3 region is CAWSDGAGKGTEQYF. The CDR3 DNA reads as TGTGCCTGGAGTGATGGGGCAGGGAAAGGTACCGAGCAGTACTTC.

V gene TRBV7-9 combines with J gene TRBJ2-1, with 8 bases lining up with TRBD2. The V gene's germline CDR1 is SEHNR and CDR2 FQNEAQ (reference sequence). With 5 bases clipped from V and 9 bases from J, the junction kept 3 bases outside the gene matches. The CDR3 totals 12 residues. CDR3 sequence: CASSPAGVEQFF. In nucleotides, the CDR3 is TGTGCCAGCAGCCCAGCGGGGGTTGAGCAGTTCTTC.

The chain carries TRBV30 and TRBJ2-5, with D possibly being TRBD2 (6 bases). Trimming removed 1 base from V and 5 bases from J, with 11 bases in between. The CDR3 is 13 amino acids. Germline CDR1 and CDR2: GTSNPN and SVGIG (reference sequence). The CDR3 loop reads CAWSEGRWETQYF. The CDR3 nucleotides read TGTGCCTGGAGTGAGGGGAGGTGGGAGACCCAGTACTTC.

V usage is TRBV27 and J usage is TRBJ1-2, with 7 bases lining up with TRBD1. Trimming cost V 3 bases and J 5 bases; bases outside gene matches: 6. Germline lookup yields CDR1 MNHEY and CDR2 SMNVEV (reference sequence). The CDR3 sequence is 14 residues long. In nucleotides, the CDR3 is TGTGCCAGCAGTTTCGACAGGGTAGGGTATGGCTACACCTTC. Residues: CASSFDRVGYGYTF.

CDR3 sequence: CASSPTGTMNTEAFF. The DNA for the CDR3 is TGTGCCAGCAGCCCCACCGGGACAATGAACACTGAAGCTTTCTTT. V gene TRBV11-1 combines with J gene TRBJ1-1, with TRBD1 as a possible D gene (6 bases). The CDR3 is 15 amino acids. CDR1 and CDR2 (germline): SGHAT, FQDESV (reference sequence). The V gene lost 5 bases and the J gene lost 0 bases, with 13 bases spanning the gap.

This rearrangement joins TRBV2 to TRBJ1-5, with 10 bases identical to TRBD1. The CDR3 contains 15 residues. With V trimmed by 5 bases and J by 0 bases, 1 base remained unmatched. CDR1 SNHLY and CDR2 FYNNEI come from the germline V gene. The CDR3 here is CASSRDRGSNQPQHF. CDR3 coding DNA: TGTGCCAGCAGTAGGGACAGGGGTAGCAATCAGCCCCAGCATTTT.

This chain links TRBV7-9 with TRBJ2-7; no reliable D call. CDR3 length: 12 amino acids. Per the germline V gene, CDR1 is SEHNR and CDR2 is FQNEAQ (reference sequence). V was shortened by 4 bases and J by 3 bases, with 7 bases between the two germline ends. CDR3 loop: CASSSTIYEQYF. Here the CDR3 DNA reads TGTGCCAGCAGCTCGACAATCTACGAGCAGTACTTC.

Only one count was recorded for this clone. J is TRBJ2-1 and V is TRBV4-1; 10 nucleotides align to TRBD1. Germline V CDR1 and CDR2: MGHRA, YSYEKL. The CDR3 has 16 amino acids. V gave up 3 bases and J gave up 7 bases; unmatched junction bases: 9. The CDR3 loop is CASSQSLGQGQNEQFF. CDR3 nucleotide sequence: TGCGCCAGCAGCCAGTCACTGGGACAGGGGCAGAATGAGCAGTTCTTC.

This sequence joins TRBV4-3 and TRBJ1-2, with 8 bases matching TRBD1. There are 16 residues in the CDR3. Germline lookup yields CDR1 LGHNA and CDR2 YSLEER. V dropped 0 bases and J dropped 4; count of bases not matched to a gene: 7. CDR3 DNA: TGCGCCAGCAGCCAAGATAGTGGACAGGGATCCTATGGCTACACCTTC. It translates to CASSQDSGQGSYGYTF.

The chain links TRBV11-1 to TRBJ2-2, with unresolved D. The germline V gene has CDR1 SGHAT and CDR2 FQDESV (reference sequence). The CDR3 loop spans 15 amino acids. Trimming took 0 bases from V and 3 from J, leaving 8 bases between them. The CDR3 bases are TGTGCCAGCAGCTTAGCATACAGAGACACCGGGGAGCTGTTTTTT. This encodes CASSLAYRDTGELFF.

The V and J genes are TRBV30 and TRBJ1-4; D gene ambiguous. Trimming stripped 5 bases from V and 7 bases from J, with 8 bases between. The CDR3 loop spans 11 amino acids. Germline V gives CDR1 GTSNPN, CDR2 SVGIG (reference sequence). CDR3 sequence reads: CAWQAPEKLFF. The CDR3, as DNA: TGTGCCTGGCAGGCGCCTGAAAAACTGTTTTTT.